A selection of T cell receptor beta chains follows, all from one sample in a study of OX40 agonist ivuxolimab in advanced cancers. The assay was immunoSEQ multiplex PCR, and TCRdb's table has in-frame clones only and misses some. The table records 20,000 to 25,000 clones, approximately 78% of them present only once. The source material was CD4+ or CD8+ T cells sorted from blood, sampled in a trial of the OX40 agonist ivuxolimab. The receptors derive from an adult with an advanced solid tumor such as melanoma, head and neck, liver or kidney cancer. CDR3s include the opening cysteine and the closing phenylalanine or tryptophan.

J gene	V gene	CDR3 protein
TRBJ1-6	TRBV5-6	CASSLEARTGNSPLHF
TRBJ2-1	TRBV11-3	CASSLGLAGGRGEQFF
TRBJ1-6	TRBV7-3	CASSLRDGGTPLHF
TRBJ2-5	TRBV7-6	CASSLEGRQETQYF
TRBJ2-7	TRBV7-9	CASSTTYYEQYF
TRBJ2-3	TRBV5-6	CASSFSGGPADTQYF
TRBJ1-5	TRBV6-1	CASRYQGVSNQPQHF
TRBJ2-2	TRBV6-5	CATSQNTGELFF
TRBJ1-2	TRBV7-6	CASSSGQGTYGYTF
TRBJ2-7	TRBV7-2	CASSLRGGKSYEQYF
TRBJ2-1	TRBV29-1	CSVARGSYNEQFF
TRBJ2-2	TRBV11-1	CASSFQSGHTGELFF
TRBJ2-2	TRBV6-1	CASSGVTGELFF
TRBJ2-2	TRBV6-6	CASSYHYTGELFF
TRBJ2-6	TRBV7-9	CASSWGVSGANVLTF